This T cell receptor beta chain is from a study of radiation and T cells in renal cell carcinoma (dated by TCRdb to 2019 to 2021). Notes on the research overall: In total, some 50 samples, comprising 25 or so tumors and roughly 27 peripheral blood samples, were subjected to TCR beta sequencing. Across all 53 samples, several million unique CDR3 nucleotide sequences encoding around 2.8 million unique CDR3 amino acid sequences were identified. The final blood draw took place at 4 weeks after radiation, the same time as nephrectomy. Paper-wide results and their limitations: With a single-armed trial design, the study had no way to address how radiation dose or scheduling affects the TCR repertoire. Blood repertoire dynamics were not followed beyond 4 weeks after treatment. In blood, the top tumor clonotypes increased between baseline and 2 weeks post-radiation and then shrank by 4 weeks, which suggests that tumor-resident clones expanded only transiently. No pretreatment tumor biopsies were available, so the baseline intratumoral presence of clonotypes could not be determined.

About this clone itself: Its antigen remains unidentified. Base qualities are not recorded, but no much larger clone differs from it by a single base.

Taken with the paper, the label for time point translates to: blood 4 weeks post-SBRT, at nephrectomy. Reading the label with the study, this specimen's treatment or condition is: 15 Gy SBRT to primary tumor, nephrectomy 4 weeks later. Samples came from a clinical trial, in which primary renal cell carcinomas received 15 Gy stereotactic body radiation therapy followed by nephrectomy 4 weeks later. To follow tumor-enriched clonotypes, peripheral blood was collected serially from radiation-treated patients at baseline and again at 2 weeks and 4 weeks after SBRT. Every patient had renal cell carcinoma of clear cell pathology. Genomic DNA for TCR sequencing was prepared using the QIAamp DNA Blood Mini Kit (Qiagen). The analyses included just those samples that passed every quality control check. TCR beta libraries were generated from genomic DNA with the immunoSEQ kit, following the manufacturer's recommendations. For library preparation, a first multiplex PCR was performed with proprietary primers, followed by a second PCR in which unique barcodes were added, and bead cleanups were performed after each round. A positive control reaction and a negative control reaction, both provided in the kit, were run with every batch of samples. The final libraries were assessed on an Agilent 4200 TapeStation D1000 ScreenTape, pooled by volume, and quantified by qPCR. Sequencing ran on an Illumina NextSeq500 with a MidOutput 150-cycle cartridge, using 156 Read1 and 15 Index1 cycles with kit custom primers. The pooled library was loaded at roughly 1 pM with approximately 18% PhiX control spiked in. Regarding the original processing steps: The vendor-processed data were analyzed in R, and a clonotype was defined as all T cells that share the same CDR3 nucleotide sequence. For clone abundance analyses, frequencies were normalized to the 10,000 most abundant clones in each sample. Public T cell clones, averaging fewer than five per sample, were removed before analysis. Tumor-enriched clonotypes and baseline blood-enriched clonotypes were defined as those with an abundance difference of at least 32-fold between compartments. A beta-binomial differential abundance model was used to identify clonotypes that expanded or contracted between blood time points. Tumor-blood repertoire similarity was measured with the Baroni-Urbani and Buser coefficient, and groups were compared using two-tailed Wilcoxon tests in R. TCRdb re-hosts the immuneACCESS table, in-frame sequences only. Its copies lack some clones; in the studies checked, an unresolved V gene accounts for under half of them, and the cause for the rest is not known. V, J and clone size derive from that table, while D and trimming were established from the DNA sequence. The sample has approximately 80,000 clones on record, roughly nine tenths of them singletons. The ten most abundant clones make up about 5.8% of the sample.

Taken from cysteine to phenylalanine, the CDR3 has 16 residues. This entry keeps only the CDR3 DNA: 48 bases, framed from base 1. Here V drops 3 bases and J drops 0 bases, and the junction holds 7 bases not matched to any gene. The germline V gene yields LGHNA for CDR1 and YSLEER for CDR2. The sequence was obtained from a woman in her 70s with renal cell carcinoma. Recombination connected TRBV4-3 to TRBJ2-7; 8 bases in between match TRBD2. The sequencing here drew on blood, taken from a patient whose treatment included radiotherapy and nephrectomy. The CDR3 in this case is CASSQDSGGPSYEQYF. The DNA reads TGCGCCAGCAGCCAGGACTCGGGGGGGCCCTCCTACGAGCAGTACTTC.